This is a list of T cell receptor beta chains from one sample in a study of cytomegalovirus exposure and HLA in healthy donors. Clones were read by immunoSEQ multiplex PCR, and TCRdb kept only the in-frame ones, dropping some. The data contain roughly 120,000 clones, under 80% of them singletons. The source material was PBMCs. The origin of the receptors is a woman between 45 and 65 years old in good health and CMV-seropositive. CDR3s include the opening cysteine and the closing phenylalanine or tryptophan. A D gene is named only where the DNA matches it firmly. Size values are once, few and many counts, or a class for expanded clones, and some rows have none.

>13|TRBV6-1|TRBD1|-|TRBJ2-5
TGTGCCAGCAGCGTGACAGGGGTAGAGACCCAGTACTTC
CASSVTGVETQYF
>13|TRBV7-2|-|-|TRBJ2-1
TGTGCCAGCAGCTTGGGACTGTACAATGAGCAGTTCTTC
CASSLGLYNEQFF
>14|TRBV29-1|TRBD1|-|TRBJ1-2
TGCAGCGTTGAATGGGGACAGGGGAACTATGGCTACACCTTC
CSVEWGQGNYGYTF
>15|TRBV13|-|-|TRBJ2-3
TGTGCCAGCAGCTTGGGGCGGGGCCGCACAGATACGCAGTATTTT
CASSLGRGRTDTQYF
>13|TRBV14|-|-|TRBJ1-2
TGTGCCAGCAGCCAAAGACTGACGGATGGCTACACCTTC
CASSQRLTDGYTF
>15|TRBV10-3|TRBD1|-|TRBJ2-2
TGTGCCATCAGTGAGGGACAGGCGGACACCGGGGAGCTGTTTTTT
CAISEGQADTGELFF
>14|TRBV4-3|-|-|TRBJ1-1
TGCGCCAGCAGCCAAGATGGCGGAGAGTCTGAAGCTTTCTTT
CASSQDGGESEAFF
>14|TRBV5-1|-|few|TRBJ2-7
TGCGCCAGCAGCAATCAACAGGGTCCCTACGAGCAGTACTTC
CASSNQQGPYEQYF
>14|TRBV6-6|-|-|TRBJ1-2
TGTGCCAGCAGTGCCGACGGGGACTTCTATGGCTACACCTTC
CASSADGDFYGYTF
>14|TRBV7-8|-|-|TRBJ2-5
TGTGCCAGCAGCTTATCAGGGGAGATCGAGACCCAGTACTTC
CASSLSGEIETQYF
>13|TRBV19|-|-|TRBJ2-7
TGTGCCAGCCCTCTTGGCGCGGCCTACGAGCAGTACTTC
CASPLGAAYEQYF
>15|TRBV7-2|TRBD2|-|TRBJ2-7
TGTGCCAGCAGCGGAACTAGCGGGGTTTACTACGAGCAGTACTTC
CASSGTSGVYYEQYF
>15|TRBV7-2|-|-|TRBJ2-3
TGTGCCAGCAGCCCAGCCGCGGCCCTCACAGATACGCAGTATTTT
CASSPAAALTDTQYF
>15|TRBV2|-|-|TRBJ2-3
TGTGCCAGCAGGCCTAGGGGAACCATAGGCGATACGCAGTATTTT
CASRPRGTIGDTQYF
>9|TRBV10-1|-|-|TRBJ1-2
TGCGAGAGTGATTGGGGCTACACCTTC
CESDWGYTF
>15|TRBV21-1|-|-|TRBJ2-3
TGTGCCAGCAGCAACCAACGGGGTAGCACAGATACGCAGTATTTT
CASSNQRGSTDTQYF
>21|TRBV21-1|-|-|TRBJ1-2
TGTGCCAGCAGCAAAAAGAACAGGGCGGAATCGGGAAGCCCTAAAAACTATGGCTACACCTTC
CASSKKNRAESGSPKNYGYTF
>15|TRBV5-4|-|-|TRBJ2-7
TGTGCCAGCAGCTCCCTAGTGGGTGGGGCGAGGGAGCAGTACTTC
CASSSLVGGAREQYF
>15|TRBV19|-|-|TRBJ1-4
TGTGCCAGTAGTGAACCGGGACAACTTAATGAAAAACTGTTTTTT
CASSEPGQLNEKLFF
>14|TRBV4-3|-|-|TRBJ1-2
TGCGCCAGCAGTCCAACTCCGGAGTCATATGGCTACACCTTC
CASSPTPESYGYTF